This T cell receptor beta chain appears in the sequencing data of a study of blood T cell repertoires in COVID-19. Each participant's cohort was designated according to participant-reported clinical history. This clone was seen once. Assay used: immunoSEQ multiplex PCR; TCRdb lists only in-frame clones, some missing. The sample gives around 240,000 clones, approximately 90% of which show up once; over 0.75% is in the top ten. This receptor was taken from a man in his fifties or sixties who had been exposed to COVID-19. The sequenced sample consisted of PBMCs or T cells enriched from blood (not recorded which).

DNA of the CDR3: TGTGCCAGCAGCCAAGATTTTAAACCGTACTCCACTTCTAGCACAGATACGCAGTATTTT. Amino acids: CASSQDFKPYSTSSTDTQYF. The chain carries TRBV4-2 and TRBJ2-3; D is ambiguous. The length of the CDR3 is 20 residues. V was shortened by 0 bases and J by 0 bases, with 22 bases between the two germline ends. Germline CDR1 and CDR2: LGHNA and YNFKEQ.